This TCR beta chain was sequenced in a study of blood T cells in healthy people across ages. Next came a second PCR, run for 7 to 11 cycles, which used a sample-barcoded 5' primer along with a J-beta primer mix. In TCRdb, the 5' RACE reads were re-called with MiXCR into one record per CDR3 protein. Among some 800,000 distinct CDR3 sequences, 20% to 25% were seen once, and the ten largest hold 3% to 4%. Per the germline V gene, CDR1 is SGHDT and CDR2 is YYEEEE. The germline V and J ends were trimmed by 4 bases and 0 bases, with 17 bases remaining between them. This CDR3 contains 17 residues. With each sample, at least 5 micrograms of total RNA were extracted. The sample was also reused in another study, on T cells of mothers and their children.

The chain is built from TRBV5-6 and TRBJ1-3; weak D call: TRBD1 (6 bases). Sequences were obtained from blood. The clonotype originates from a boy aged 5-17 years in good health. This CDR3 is CASSPLGEGHSGNTIYF. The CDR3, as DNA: TGTGCCAGCAGCCCTCTCGGGGAGGGACACTCTGGAAACACCATATATTTT. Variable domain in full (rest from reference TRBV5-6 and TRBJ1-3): DAGVTQSPTHLIKTRGQQVTLRCSPKSGHDTVSWYQQALGQGPQFIFQYYEEEERQRGNFPDRFSGHQFPNYSSELNVNALLLGDSALYLCASSPLGEGHSGNTIYFGEGSWLTVV.